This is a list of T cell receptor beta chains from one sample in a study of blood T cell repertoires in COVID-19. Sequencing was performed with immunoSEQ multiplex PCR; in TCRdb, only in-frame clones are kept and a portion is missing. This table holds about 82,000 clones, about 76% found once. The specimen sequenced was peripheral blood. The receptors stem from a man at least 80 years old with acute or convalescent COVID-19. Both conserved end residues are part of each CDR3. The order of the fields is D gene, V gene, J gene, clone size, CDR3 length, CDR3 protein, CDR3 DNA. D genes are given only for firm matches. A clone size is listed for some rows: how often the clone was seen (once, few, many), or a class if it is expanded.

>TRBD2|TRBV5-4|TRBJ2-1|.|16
CASSSPTSGPYNEQFF
TGTGCCAGCAGCTCCCCTACTAGCGGACCCTACAATGAGCAGTTCTTC
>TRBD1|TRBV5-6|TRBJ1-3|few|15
CASSRGTGAGNTIYF
TGTGCCAGCAGCCGCGGGACAGGGGCTGGAAACACCATATATTTT
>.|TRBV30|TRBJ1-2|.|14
CAWSVPRGGWSYTF
TGTGCCTGGAGCGTACCAAGGGGAGGATGGTCCTACACCTTC
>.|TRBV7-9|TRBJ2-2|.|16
CASSAGPKGDTGELFF
TGTGCCAGCAGCGCGGGACCAAAAGGGGACACCGGGGAGCTGTTTTTT
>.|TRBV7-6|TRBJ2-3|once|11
CASSSTDTQYF
TGTGCCAGCAGCTCTACAGATACGCAGTATTTT
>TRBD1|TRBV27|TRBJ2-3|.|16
CASSLRRTGKQDTQYF
TGTGCCAGCAGTTTAAGGCGGACAGGGAAACAAGATACGCAGTATTTT
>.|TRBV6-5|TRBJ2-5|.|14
CASSYSQGEETQYF
TGTGCCAGCAGTTACTCCCAAGGGGAAGAGACCCAGTACTTC
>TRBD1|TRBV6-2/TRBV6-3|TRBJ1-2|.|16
CASSPNQGAVDYGYTF
TGTGCCAGCAGCCCTAACCAGGGGGCTGTGGATTATGGCTACACCTTC
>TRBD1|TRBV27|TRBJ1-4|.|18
CASSRLAGQRGRGEKLFF
TGTGCCAGCAGCCGGCTCGCGGGACAGAGAGGACGAGGTGAAAAACTGTTTTTT
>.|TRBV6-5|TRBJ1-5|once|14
CASSWAGSNQPQHF
TGTGCCAGCAGTTGGGCAGGGAGCAATCAGCCCCAGCATTTT
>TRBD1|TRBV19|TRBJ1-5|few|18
CASSPGTGGGISNQPQHF
TGTGCCAGTAGCCCAGGGACAGGGGGCGGGATAAGCAATCAGCCCCAGCATTTT
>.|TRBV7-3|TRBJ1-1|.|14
CASSLEGTSTEAFF
TGTGCCAGCAGCTTAGAGGGAACGAGCACTGAAGCTTTCTTT
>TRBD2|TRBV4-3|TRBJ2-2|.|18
CASSQELAGGRVTGELFF
TGCGCCAGCAGCCAAGAACTAGCGGGAGGGCGGGTCACCGGGGAGCTGTTTTTT
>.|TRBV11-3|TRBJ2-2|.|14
CASSLDTDTGELFF
TGTGCCAGCAGCTTAGATACGGACACCGGGGAGCTGTTTTTT
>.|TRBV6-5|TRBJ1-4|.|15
CASSYAGPRGEKLFF
TGTGCCAGCAGTTACGCTGGGCCCCGGGGGGAAAAACTGTTTTTT
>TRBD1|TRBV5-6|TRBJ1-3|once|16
CASSSRTGASGNTIYF
TGTGCCAGCAGCTCCCGGACAGGGGCCTCTGGAAACACCATATATTTT
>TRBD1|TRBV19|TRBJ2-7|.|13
CASSRDRGYEQYF
TGTGCCAGTAGTAGGGACAGGGGTTACGAGCAGTACTTC
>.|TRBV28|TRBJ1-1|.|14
CASSGQGADTEAFF
TGTGCCAGCAGTGGGCAGGGCGCGGATACTGAAGCTTTCTTT
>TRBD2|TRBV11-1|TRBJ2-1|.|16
CASSTPAGGPYNEQFF
TGTGCCAGCAGCACTCCAGCGGGAGGGCCCTACAATGAGCAGTTCTTC
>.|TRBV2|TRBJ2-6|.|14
CASNLLSGANVLTF
TGTGCCAGCAATCTTTTATCTGGGGCCAACGTCCTGACTTTC
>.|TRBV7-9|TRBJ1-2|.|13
CASSPGQNYGYTF
TGTGCCAGCAGCCCCGGACAGAACTATGGCTACACCTTC
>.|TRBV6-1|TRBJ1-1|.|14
CASSESGGDTEAFF
TGTGCCAGCAGTGAAAGTGGAGGGGACACTGAAGCTTTCTTT
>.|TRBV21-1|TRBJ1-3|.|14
CASSKGDFGNTIYF
TGTGCCAGCAGCAAAGGCGATTTTGGAAACACCATATATTTT
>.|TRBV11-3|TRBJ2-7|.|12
CASSLRENEQYF
TGTGCCAGCAGCTTACGGGAGAACGAGCAGTACTTC
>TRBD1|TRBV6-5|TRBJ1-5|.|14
CASSYRGPGQPQHF
TGTGCCAGCAGTTACAGGGGGCCGGGGCAGCCCCAGCATTTT
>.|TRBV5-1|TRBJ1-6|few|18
CASSLGTDSSSYNSPLHF
TGCGCCAGCAGCTTGGGGACCGACAGTAGCTCCTATAATTCACCCCTCCACTTT
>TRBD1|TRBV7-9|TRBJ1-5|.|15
CASSLGQGSNQPQHF
TGTGCCAGCAGCCTCGGACAGGGGAGCAATCAGCCCCAGCATTTT
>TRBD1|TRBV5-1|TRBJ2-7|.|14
CASSLAGQAYEQYF
TGCGCCAGCAGCTTGGCTGGACAGGCGTACGAGCAGTACTTC
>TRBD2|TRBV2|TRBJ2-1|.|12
CASKIAGDEQFF
TGTGCCAGCAAAATAGCGGGCGATGAGCAGTTCTTC
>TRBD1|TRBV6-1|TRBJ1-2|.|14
CASSESGQVDGYTF
TGTGCCAGCAGTGAATCGGGACAGGTTGATGGCTACACCTTC
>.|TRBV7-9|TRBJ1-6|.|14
CASSPEVRGSPLHF
TGTGCCAGCAGCCCAGAGGTTAGGGGTTCACCCCTCCACTTT
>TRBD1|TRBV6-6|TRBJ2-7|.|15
CASRYWDRDFGEQYF
TGTGCCAGCAGATACTGGGACAGGGACTTCGGCGAGCAGTACTTC
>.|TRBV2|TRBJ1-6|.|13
CASTRTENSPLHF
TGTGCCAGCACGCGGACAGAAAATTCACCCCTCCACTTT
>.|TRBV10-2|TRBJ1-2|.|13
CASSGGANYGYTF
TGCGCCAGCAGTGGGGGCGCGAACTATGGCTACACCTTC
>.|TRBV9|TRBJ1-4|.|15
CASSGGDTQREKLFF
TGTGCCAGCAGCGGAGGGGACACACAAAGGGAAAAACTGTTTTTT
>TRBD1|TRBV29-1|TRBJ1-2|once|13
CSVTGEVRYGYTF
TGCAGCGTGACAGGGGAAGTGAGGTATGGCTACACCTTC
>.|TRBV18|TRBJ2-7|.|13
CASSFGVGYEQYF
TGTGCCAGCTCATTCGGGGTGGGATACGAGCAGTACTTC
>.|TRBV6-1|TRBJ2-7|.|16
CASSASETGSGYEQYF
TGTGCCAGCAGTGCATCCGAGACGGGGAGCGGGTACGAGCAGTACTTC
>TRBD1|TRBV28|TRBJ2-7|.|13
CASTRDSSYEQYF
TGTGCCAGCACCCGGGACAGTTCCTACGAGCAGTACTTC
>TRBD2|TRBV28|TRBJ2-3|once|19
CASSSTFGTSRGRTDTQYF
TGTGCCAGCAGTTCAACCTTTGGGACTAGCAGAGGTCGCACAGATACGCAGTATTTT
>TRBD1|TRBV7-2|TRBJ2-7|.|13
CASSLARQGSLYF
TGTGCCAGCAGCTTGGCACGACAGGGGTCTCTCTACTTC
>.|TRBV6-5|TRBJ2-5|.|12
CASNPRVETQYF
TGTGCCAGCAACCCCCGGGTCGAGACCCAGTACTTC
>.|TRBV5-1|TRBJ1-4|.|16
CASSFGLAATNEKLFF
TGCGCCAGCAGCTTCGGACTAGCCGCAACTAATGAAAAACTGTTTTTT
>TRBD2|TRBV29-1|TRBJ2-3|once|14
CSVLAGGYTDTQYF
TGCAGCGTACTAGCGGGAGGGTACACAGATACGCAGTATTTT
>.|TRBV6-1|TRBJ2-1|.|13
CASSENAYNEQFF
TGTGCCAGCAGTGAAAACGCGTACAATGAGCAGTTCTTC
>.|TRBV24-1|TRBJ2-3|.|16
CATSDFSRDGTDTQYF
TGTGCCACCAGTGATTTTTCGCGGGATGGCACAGATACGCAGTATTTT
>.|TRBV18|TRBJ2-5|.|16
CASSPPDRGMKETQYF
TGTGCCAGCTCACCACCGGATAGGGGGATGAAAGAGACCCAGTACTTC
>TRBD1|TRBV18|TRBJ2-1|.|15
CASSPRQGSYNEQFF
TGTGCCAGCTCACCCAGACAGGGCTCCTACAATGAGCAGTTCTTC
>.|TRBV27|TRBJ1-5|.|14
CASSIFGGNQPQHF
TGTGCCAGCAGTATATTCGGGGGTAATCAGCCCCAGCATTTT
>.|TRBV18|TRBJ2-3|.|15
CASSPPNRAADTQYF
TGTGCCAGCTCACCACCGAACAGGGCCGCAGATACGCAGTATTTT
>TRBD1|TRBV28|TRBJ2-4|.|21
CASRQTGPGTGGAGAKNIQYF
TGTGCCAGCAGGCAGACGGGCCCCGGAACAGGGGGCGCGGGAGCCAAAAACATTCAGTACTTC
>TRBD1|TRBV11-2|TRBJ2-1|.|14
CASSFTGGYNEQFF
TGTGCCAGCAGCTTTACAGGGGGCTACAATGAGCAGTTCTTC
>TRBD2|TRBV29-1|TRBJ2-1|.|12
CSAGLAGAEQFF
TGCAGCGCGGGACTAGCGGGAGCTGAGCAGTTCTTC
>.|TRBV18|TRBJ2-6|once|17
CASSSTPGGSGANVLTF
TGTGCCAGCTCCTCAACTCCAGGAGGCTCTGGGGCCAACGTCCTGACTTTC
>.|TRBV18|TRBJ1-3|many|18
CASSSGTGRGGSGNTIYF
TGTGCCAGCTCATCGGGTACAGGGCGTGGAGGATCTGGAAACACCATATATTTT
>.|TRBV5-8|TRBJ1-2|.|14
CASSFTGGNYGYTF
TGTGCCAGCAGCTTTACAGGAGGGAACTATGGCTACACCTTC
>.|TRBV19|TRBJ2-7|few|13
CASSRTDHYEQYF
TGTGCCAGTTCCCGGACAGACCACTACGAGCAGTACTTC
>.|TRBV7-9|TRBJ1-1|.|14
CASSLAGVNTEAFF
TGTGCCAGCAGCTTAGCAGGGGTGAACACTGAAGCTTTCTTT
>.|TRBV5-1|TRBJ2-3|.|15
CASSLRQGGTDTQYF
TGCGCCAGCAGCTTGAGGCAGGGCGGCACAGATACGCAGTATTTT
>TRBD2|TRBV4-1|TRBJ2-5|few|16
CASSQGTSGDQETQYF
TGCGCCAGCAGCCAAGGGACTAGCGGGGATCAAGAGACCCAGTACTTC